This T cell receptor beta chain was obtained from a study of shared clonotypes between healthy human individuals. Study-wide results and caveats: Across a handful of donors, naive CD4 shared around 5.4%, naive CD8 3.5% to 4%, memory CD4 2% to 2.5%, memory CD8 0.35% to 0.5%.

V was cut by 5 bases and J by 3 bases, with 13 bases left in between. Per germline, CDR1 GTSNPN and CDR2 SVGIG (reference sequence). The CDR3 has 13 residues. Here immunoSEQ multiplex PCR was the method, and the copy in TCRdb shows in-frame clones only, minus some. The sample lists millions of clones, approximately 94% occurring once. The table lists this clone with a few counts. As yet, its antigen is unknown. The receptor was derived from a man between 18 and 35 years old in good health. The rearrangement links TRBV30 to TRBJ1-1; maybe TRBD1 (6 bases). Sequencing input: naive CD4+ T cells sorted from blood. The subset was: CD45RA+ positively selected. As DNA, the CDR3 is TGTGCCTGGGGTACAGGGTATGACACTGAAGCTTTCTTT. Its translation: CAWGTGYDTEAFF. The entire variable domain, with the rest obtained from reference TRBV30 and TRBJ1-1, is as follows: SQTIHQWPATLVQPVGSPLSLECTVEGTSNPNLYWYRQAAGRGLQLLFYSVGIGQISSEVPQNLSASRPQDRQFILSSKKLLLSDSGFYLCAWGTGYDTEAFFGQGTRLTVV.